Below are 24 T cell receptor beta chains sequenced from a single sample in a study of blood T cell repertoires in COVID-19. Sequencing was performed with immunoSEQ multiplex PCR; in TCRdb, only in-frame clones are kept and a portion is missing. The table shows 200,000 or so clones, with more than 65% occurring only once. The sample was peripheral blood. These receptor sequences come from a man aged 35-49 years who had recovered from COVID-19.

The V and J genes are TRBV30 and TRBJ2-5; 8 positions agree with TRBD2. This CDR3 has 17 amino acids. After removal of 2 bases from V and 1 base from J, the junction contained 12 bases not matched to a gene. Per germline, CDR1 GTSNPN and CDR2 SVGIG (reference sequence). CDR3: CAWSLGGAGLVQETQYF. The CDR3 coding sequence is TGTGCCTGGAGTCTCGGGGGGGCAGGGCTGGTCCAAGAGACCCAGTACTTC.

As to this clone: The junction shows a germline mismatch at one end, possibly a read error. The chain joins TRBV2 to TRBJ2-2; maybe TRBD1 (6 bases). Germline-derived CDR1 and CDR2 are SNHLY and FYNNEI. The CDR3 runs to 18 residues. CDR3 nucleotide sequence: TGTGCCGGCAGTGATTCAATCGCGACAGGACAGAACACCGGGGAGCTGTTTTTT. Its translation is CAGSDSIATGQNTGELFF.

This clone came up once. CDR3 protein: CAWSQVRSPLHF. The CDR3 coding sequence is TGTGCCTGGAGTCAGGTCAGGTCACCCCTCCACTTT. This sequence joins TRBV30 and TRBJ1-6; D is undetermined. V shed 2 bases and J shed 10 bases, with 9 bases lying between them. CDR3 length: 12 amino acids. Germline-derived CDR1 and CDR2 are GTSNPN and SVGIG (reference sequence).

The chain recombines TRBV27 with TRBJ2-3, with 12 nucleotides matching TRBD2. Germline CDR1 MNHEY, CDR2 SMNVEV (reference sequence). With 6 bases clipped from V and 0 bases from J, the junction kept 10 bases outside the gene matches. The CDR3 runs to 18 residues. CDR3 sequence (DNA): TGTGCCAGCAGGGGGGGGCTAGCGGGAGGGCCAAGCACAGATACGCAGTATTTT. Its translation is CASRGGLAGGPSTDTQYF.

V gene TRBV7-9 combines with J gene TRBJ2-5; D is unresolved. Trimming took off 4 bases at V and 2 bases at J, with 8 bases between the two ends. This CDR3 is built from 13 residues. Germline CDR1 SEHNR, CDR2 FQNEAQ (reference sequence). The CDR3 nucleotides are TGTGCCAGCAGCTCGAACCTACAAGAGACCCAGTACTTC. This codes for CASSSNLQETQYF.

This CDR3 reads CASSQPGGTEAFF. The CDR3 coding sequence is TGTGCCAGCAGCCAACCAGGGGGAACTGAAGCTTTCTTT. The chain uses TRBV3-1 (or the pseudogene TRBV3-2) and TRBJ1-1; 7 bases are shared with TRBD1. Trimming at V came to 2 bases and at J to 5 bases, leaving 2 bases not matched to a gene. The length of the CDR3 is 13 residues. CDR1 LGHDT and CDR2 YNNKEL come from the germline V gene (reference sequence).

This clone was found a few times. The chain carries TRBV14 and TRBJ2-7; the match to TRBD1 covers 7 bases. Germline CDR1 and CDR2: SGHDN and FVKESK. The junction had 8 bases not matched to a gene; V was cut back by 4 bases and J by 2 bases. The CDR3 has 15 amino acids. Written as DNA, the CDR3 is TGTGCCAGCAGCCTGCGACAGGGTGGAACCTACGAGCAGTACTTC. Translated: CASSLRQGGTYEQYF.

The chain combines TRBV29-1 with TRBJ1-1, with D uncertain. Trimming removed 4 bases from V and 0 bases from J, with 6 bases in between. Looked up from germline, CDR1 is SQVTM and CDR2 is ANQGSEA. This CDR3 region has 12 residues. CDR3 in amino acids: CSVGYMNTEAFF. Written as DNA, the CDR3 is TGCAGCGTTGGCTATATGAACACTGAAGCTTTCTTT.

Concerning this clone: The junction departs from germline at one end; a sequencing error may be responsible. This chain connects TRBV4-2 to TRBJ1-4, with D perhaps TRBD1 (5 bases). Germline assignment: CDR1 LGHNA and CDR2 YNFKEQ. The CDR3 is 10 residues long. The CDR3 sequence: CASSGGRVMF. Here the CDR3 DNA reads TGTGCCAGCAGCGGGGGACGAGTGATGTTT.

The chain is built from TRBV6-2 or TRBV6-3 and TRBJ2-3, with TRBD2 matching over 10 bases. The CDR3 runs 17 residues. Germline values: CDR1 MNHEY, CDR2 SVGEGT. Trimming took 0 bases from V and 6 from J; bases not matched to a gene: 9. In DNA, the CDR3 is TGTGCCAGCAGTTACTCGAGGCTAGCGGGAGTGGCGGATACGCAGTATTTT. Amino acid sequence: CASSYSRLAGVADTQYF.

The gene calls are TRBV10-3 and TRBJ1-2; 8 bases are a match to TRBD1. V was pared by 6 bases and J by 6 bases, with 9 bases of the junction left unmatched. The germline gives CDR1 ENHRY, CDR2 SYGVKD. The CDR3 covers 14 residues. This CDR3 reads CAISLKTGEDGYTF. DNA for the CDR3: TGTGCCATCAGCCTAAAGACAGGGGAGGATGGCTACACCTTC.

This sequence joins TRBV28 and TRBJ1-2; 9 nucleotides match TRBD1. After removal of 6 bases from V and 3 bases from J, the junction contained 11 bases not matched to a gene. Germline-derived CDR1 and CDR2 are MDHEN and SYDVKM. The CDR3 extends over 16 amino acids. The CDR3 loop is CASSLQGARLDYGYTF. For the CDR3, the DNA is TGTGCCAGCAGCCTACAGGGGGCGAGGTTGGACTATGGCTACACCTTC.

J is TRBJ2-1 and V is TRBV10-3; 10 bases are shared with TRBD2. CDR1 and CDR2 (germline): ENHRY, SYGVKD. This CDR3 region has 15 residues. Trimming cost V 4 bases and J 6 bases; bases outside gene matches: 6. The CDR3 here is CAISGLAGDFNEQFF. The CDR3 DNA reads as TGTGCCATCAGTGGCCTAGCGGGAGATTTCAATGAGCAGTTCTTC.

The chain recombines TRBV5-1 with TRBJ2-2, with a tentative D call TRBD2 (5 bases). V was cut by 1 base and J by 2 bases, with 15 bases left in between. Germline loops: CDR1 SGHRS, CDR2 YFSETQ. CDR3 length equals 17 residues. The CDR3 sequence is CASSLSTGAANTGELFF. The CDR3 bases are TGCGCCAGCAGCTTGTCTACCGGAGCGGCCAACACCGGGGAGCTGTTTTTT.

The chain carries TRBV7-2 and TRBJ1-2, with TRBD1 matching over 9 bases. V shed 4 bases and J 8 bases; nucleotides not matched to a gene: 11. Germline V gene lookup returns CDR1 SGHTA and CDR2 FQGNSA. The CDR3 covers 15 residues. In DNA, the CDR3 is TGTGCCAGCAGCTCCCGGGACAGGGATACTCGAGGCTACACCTTC. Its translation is CASSSRDRDTRGYTF.

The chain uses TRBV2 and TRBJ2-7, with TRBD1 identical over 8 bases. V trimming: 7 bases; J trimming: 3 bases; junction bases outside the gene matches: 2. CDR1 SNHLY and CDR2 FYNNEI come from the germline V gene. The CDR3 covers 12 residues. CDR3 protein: CASIGQGYEQYF. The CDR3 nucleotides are TGTGCCAGCATCGGACAGGGCTACGAGCAGTACTTC.

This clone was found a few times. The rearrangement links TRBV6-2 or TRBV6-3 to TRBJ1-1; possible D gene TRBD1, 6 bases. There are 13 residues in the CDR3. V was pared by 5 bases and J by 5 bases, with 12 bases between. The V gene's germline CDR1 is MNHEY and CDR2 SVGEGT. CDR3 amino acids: CASSLGQYTEAFF. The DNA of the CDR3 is TGTGCCAGCAGTCTCGGACAGTATACTGAAGCTTTCTTT.

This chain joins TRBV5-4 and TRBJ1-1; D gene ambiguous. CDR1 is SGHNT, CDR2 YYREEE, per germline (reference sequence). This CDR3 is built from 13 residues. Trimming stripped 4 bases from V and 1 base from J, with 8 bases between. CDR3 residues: CASSRDTNTEAFF. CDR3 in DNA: TGTGCCAGCAGCCGAGACACGAACACTGAAGCTTTCTTT.

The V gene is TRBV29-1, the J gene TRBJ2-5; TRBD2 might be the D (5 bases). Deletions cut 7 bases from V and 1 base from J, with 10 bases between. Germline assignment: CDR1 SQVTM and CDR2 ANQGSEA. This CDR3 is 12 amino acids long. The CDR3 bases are TGCAGCGGTCGGACTGTCCAAGAGACCCAGTACTTC. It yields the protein CSGRTVQETQYF.

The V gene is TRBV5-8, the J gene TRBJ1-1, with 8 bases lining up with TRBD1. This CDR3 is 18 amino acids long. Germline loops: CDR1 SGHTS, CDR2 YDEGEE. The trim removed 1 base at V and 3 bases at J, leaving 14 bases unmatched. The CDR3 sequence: CASSLPDNDRGWYTEAFF. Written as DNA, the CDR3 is TGTGCCAGCAGCTTGCCAGACAACGACAGGGGTTGGTACACTGAAGCTTTCTTT.

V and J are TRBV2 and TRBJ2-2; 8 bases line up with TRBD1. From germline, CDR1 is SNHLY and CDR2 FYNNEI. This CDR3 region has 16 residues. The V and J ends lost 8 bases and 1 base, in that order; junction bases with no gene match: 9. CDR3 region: CASSTPTGENTGELFF. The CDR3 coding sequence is TGTGCCAGCTCTACCCCGACAGGGGAGAACACCGGGGAGCTGTTTTTT. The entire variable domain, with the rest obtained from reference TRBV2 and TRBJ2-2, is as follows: EPEVTQTPSHQVTQMGQEVILRCVPISNHLYFYWYRQILGQKVEFLVSFYNNEISEKSEIFDDQFSVERPDGSNFTLKIRSTKLEDSAMYFCASSTPTGENTGELFFGEGSRLTVL.

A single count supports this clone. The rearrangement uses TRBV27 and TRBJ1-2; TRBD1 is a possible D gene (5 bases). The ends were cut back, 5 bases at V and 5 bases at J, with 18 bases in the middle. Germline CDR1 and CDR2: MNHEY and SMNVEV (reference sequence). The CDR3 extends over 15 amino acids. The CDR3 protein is CASSVLSGVDYGYTF. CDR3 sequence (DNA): TGTGCCAGCAGTGTCCTCTCGGGGGTTGATTATGGCTACACCTTC.

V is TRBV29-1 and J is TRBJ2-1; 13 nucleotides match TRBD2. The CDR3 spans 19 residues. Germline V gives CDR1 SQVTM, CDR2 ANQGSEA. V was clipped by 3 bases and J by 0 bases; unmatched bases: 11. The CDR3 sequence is CSVDGTSGAPFISYNEQFF. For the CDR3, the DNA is TGCAGCGTTGATGGGACTAGCGGGGCGCCATTTATCTCCTACAATGAGCAGTTCTTC.

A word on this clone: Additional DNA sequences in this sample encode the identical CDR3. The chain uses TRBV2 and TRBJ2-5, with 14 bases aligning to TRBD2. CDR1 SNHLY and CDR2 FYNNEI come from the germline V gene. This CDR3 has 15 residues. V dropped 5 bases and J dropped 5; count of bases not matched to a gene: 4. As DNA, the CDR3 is TGTGCCAGCAGTAGACTAGCGGGGGGGCGGGAGACCCAGTACTTC. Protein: CASSRLAGGRETQYF.